Presented here are 23 T cell receptor beta chains from one specimen sequenced in a study of blood T cell repertoires in COVID-19. Profiled with immunoSEQ multiplex PCR; TCRdb holds only in-frame clones, not every one. The data hold about 24,000 clones, with about 76% observed a single time. Sample: peripheral blood. Every receptor here comes from an older man with acute or convalescent COVID-19.

The chain has TRBV7-6 and TRBJ1-5; TRBD1 matches 8 bases. CDR1 is SGHVS, CDR2 FNYEAQ, per germline. V was clipped by 1 base and J by 3 bases; unmatched bases: 2. This CDR3 comprises 15 residues. CDR3 bases: TGTGCCAGCAGCTTAGGACAGGGGTACAATCAGCCCCAGCATTTT. Protein: CASSLGQGYNQPQHF.

The V call is TRBV2, the J call TRBJ2-1; 9 bases are shared with TRBD2. Germline trimming cut 7 bases from V and 7 bases from J; bases unmatched to any gene: 5. The germline gives CDR1 SNHLY, CDR2 FYNNEI. The CDR3 sequence is 13 residues long. For the CDR3, the DNA is TGTGCCAGCACCGGACTAGCGCGAAATGAGCAGTTCTTC. It translates to CASTGLARNEQFF.

This clone has only a few counts. The chain combines TRBV6-1 with TRBJ2-3; a weak D match, TRBD2 (7 bases). Looked up from germline, CDR1 is MNHNS and CDR2 is SASEGT. The V end was cut by 4 bases, the J end by 3 bases, with 20 bases between. This CDR3 is 17 amino acids long. CDR3 in amino acids: CASSGPRGRGGTDTQYF. CDR3 in DNA: TGTGCCAGCAGTGGGCCTAGGGGCAGGGGAGGGACAGATACGCAGTATTTT.

The gene calls are TRBV19 and TRBJ1-1, with TRBD1 matching 7 bases. CDR1 LNHDA and CDR2 SQIVND come from the germline V gene (reference sequence). This CDR3 contains 14 residues. V gave up 7 bases and J gave up 0 bases; unmatched junction bases: 5. The CDR3 nucleotides are TGTGCCAGTACCCGTGACAGGGTGAACACTGAAGCTTTCTTT. Translation: CASTRDRVNTEAFF.

The J gene is TRBJ1-5, the V gene TRBV5-6, with TRBD1 as a possible D gene (5 bases). V lost 0 bases to trimming and J lost 5 bases, with 15 bases between them. The germline V gene has CDR1 SGHDT and CDR2 YYEEEE. This CDR3 is 16 amino acids long. The CDR3 DNA follows: TGTGCCAGCAGCTTGGGCCCCGGGGGGGATTATCAGCCCCAGCATTTT. Encoded protein: CASSLGPGGDYQPQHF.

The chain employs TRBV27 and TRBJ2-7, with 8 bases identical to TRBD1. The CDR3 length is 15 residues. In germline, CDR1 is MNHEY, CDR2 SMNVEV (reference sequence). With 3 bases clipped from V and 3 bases from J, the junction kept 7 bases outside the gene matches. CDR3 in DNA: TGTGCCAGCAGTTTGGGGACCGGGACAGGCTACGAGCAGTACTTC. Translated, it gives CASSLGTGTGYEQYF.

The chain recombines TRBV10-2 with TRBJ1-1; D ambiguous. The CDR3 covers 13 residues. V lost 7 bases, J lost 7 bases, and 16 bases lay in between. The germline V gene has CDR1 WSHSY and CDR2 SAAADI. The CDR3, as DNA: TGCGCCAGCATGGGTGCGCCGGACTTTGAAGCTTTCTTT. Protein sequence: CASMGAPDFEAFF.

This chain connects TRBV7-8 to TRBJ1-5; the D gene is possibly TRBD1 (6 bases). The CDR3 has 16 amino acids. V lost 5 bases, J lost 3 bases, and 17 bases lay in between. Per germline, CDR1 SGHVS and CDR2 FQNEAQ. CDR3 region: CASSPREDSFNQPQHF. CDR3 DNA sequence: TGTGCCAGCAGCCCCCGAGAGGACAGTTTCAATCAGCCCCAGCATTTT.

This clone was detected only once. V gene TRBV19 combines with J gene TRBJ1-5; D is perhaps TRBD1 (6 bases). The length of the CDR3 is 15 residues. The germline V gene has CDR1 LNHDA and CDR2 SQIVND (reference sequence). V lost 5 bases to trimming and J lost 2 bases, with 13 bases between them. The CDR3, as DNA: TGTGCCAGTAGTCTCGGACAGAGCGGCAATCAGCCCCAGCATTTT. Translation: CASSLGQSGNQPQHF.

The V gene is TRBV5-6, the J gene TRBJ2-2; weak D call: TRBD1 (5 bases). The V end was cut by 5 bases, the J end by 5 bases, with 13 bases between. Germline V gene sequence: CDR1 SGHDT, CDR2 YYEEEE. The CDR3 length is 14 residues. The CDR3 sequence is CASSLQGATGELFF. DNA for the CDR3: TGTGCCAGCAGTTTACAAGGGGCGACCGGGGAGCTGTTTTTT.

The V call is TRBV6-1, the J call TRBJ2-3; D might be TRBD2 (6 bases). The CDR3 totals 15 residues. Per germline, CDR1 MNHNS and CDR2 SASEGT. V was pared by 3 bases and J by 9 bases, with 19 bases between. The CDR3 nucleotides read TGTGCCAGCAGTGATGGGCGGGGCCTAGGGAGGACGCAGTATTTT. Amino acid sequence: CASSDGRGLGRTQYF.

This clone has just a few counts. The chain joins TRBV15 to TRBJ1-2; D not certain. The CDR3 loop spans 14 amino acids. Germline CDR1 LNHNV, CDR2 YYDKDF (reference sequence). Trimming stripped 0 bases from V and 0 bases from J, with 5 bases between. The CDR3 DNA reads as TGTGCCACCAGCAGAGATCCCGCTAACTATGGCTACACCTTC. It yields the protein CATSRDPANYGYTF.

The rearrangement uses TRBV9 and TRBJ1-2, with TRBD1 as a possible D gene (6 bases). The CDR3 runs to 15 residues. In germline, CDR1 is SGDLS, CDR2 YYNGEE. Trimming took off 3 bases at V and 4 bases at J, with 16 bases between the two ends. For the CDR3, the DNA is TGTGCCAGCAGCGCAAGGACAGACATGTCCTATGGCTACACCTTC. Translating gives CASSARTDMSYGYTF.

This chain's CDR3 is CASSQGTANEKLFF. Written as DNA, the CDR3 is TGTGCCAGCAGCCAAGGGACAGCAAATGAAAAACTGTTTTTT. The J gene is TRBJ1-4, the V gene TRBV3-1 (or the pseudogene TRBV3-2); tentative D call: TRBD1 (6 bases). Germline loops: CDR1 LGHDT, CDR2 YNNKEL (reference sequence). The CDR3 totals 14 residues. Deletions cut 1 base from V and 5 bases from J, with 8 bases between.

This sequence joins TRBV5-8 and TRBJ2-3, with TRBD2 matching 7 bases. The CDR3 sequence is 14 residues long. The ends lost 4 bases at V and 3 bases at J; junction bases unmatched: 5. Germline CDR1 SGHTS, CDR2 YDEGEE. The DNA of the CDR3 is TGTGCCAGCAGCGCAATCGGGGGGACAGATACGCAGTATTTT. Translating gives CASSAIGGTDTQYF.

The chain recombines TRBV5-6 with TRBJ1-3; perhaps TRBD1 as D (6 bases). Trimming shortened V by 4 bases and J by 0 bases, and 17 bases separated the two germline ends. Germline V gene data show CDR1 as SGHDT and CDR2 as YYEEEE. The CDR3 runs 17 residues. This CDR3 is CASSVRGQIRSGNTIYF. In DNA, the CDR3 is TGTGCCAGCAGCGTGAGAGGACAGATACGCTCTGGAAACACCATATATTTT.

This chain uses TRBV5-4 with TRBJ2-5; TRBD1 might be the D (6 bases). The CDR3 has 14 residues. V lost 4 bases and J lost 3, with 13 bases in between. The germline gives CDR1 SGHNT, CDR2 YYREEE (reference sequence). CDR3 nucleotide sequence: TGTGCCAGCAGCCAACTGGACAGAAAAGAGACCCAGTACTTC. Its protein product is CASSQLDRKETQYF.

J is TRBJ1-2 and V is TRBV3-1 (or the pseudogene TRBV3-2); 7 nucleotides match TRBD1. Germline CDR1 reads LGHDT; CDR2 reads YNNKEL (reference sequence). V was clipped by 2 bases and J by 5 bases; unmatched bases: 5. This CDR3 is 14 amino acids long. The CDR3 nucleotides are TGTGCCAGCAGCCAATTCGGACAGGTTTATGGCTACACCTTC. Protein sequence: CASSQFGQVYGYTF.

This chain uses TRBV27 with TRBJ1-5; possible D gene TRBD1, 5 bases. The CDR3 consists of 16 residues. CDR1 MNHEY and CDR2 SMNVEV come from the germline V gene (reference sequence). The V and J ends lost 5 bases and 0 bases respectively, with 14 bases between them. The CDR3 region has the DNA TGTGCCAGCAGTAGGGGAACAACTGATAGCAATCAGCCCCAGCATTTT. Its translation is CASSRGTTDSNQPQHF.

The chain has TRBV4-3 and TRBJ2-3; TRBD2 might be the D (5 bases). V lost 1 base and J lost 2, with 13 bases in between. Germline V CDR1 and CDR2: LGHNA, YSLEER. The CDR3 is 16 amino acids. CDR3 protein: CASSQGTRAVTDTQYF. As DNA, the CDR3 is TGCGCCAGCAGCCAAGGCACTAGGGCGGTCACAGATACGCAGTATTTT.

This chain's CDR3 is CASSLGLANEQYF. The CDR3 bases are TGCGCCAGCAGCTTGGGACTAGCTAACGAGCAGTACTTC. V usage is TRBV5-1 and J usage is TRBJ2-7; 7 positions match TRBD2. Trimming cost V 0 bases and J 5 bases; bases outside gene matches: 2. The CDR3 is made up of 13 amino acids. CDR1 SGHRS and CDR2 YFSETQ come from the germline V gene.

This clone was seen a handful of times. The chain carries TRBV10-3 and TRBJ1-2; 9 bases map to TRBD1. V trimming: 2 bases; J trimming: 5 bases; junction bases outside the gene matches: 6. Germline V gene lookup returns CDR1 ENHRY and CDR2 SYGVKD. The CDR3 runs to 15 residues. The CDR3 coding sequence is TGTGCCATCAGTGAGGGGGGACAGGGACGGTATGGCTACACCTTC. As protein: CAISEGGQGRYGYTF.

J is TRBJ2-5 and V is TRBV7-8, with a tentative D call TRBD1 (5 bases). Deletions cut 1 base from V and 0 bases from J, with 12 bases between. The CDR3 spans 16 residues. Germline CDR1 and CDR2: SGHVS and FQNEAQ. The CDR3 here is CASSLEVRTYQETQYF. The DNA of the CDR3 is TGTGCCAGCAGCTTAGAGGTCAGGACATACCAAGAGACCCAGTACTTC.